This entry concerns a single T cell receptor (beta chain). This sample is drawn from a study of blood T cell repertoires in COVID-19. Study information: From T cells, B-cell-depleted T cells, or PBMCs came the material, which was cDNA or gDNA.

Sequencing was performed with immunoSEQ multiplex PCR; in TCRdb, only in-frame clones are kept and a portion is missing. The table has about 350,000 clones, roughly 87% seen once. CDR1 GTSNPN and CDR2 SVGIG come from the germline V gene (reference sequence). The CDR3 has 14 amino acids. V trimming: 1 base; J trimming: 3 bases; junction bases outside the gene matches: 3. The receptor comes from a woman aged 25 to 39 who had recovered from COVID-19. The chain combines TRBV30 with TRBJ1-5; TRBD1 agrees at 7 bases. Sequencing was done on a sample of PBMCs or T cells enriched from blood (not recorded which). In DNA, the CDR3 is TGTGCCTGGAGTGAAGGGACAGTCAATCAGCCCCAGCATTTT. Protein product: CAWSEGTVNQPQHF.